The rows below give T cell receptor beta chains drawn from one sample of a study of cytomegalovirus exposure and HLA in healthy donors. Clones were sequenced by immunoSEQ multiplex PCR, and TCRdb holds only the in-frame ones, with some missing. The profile shows 150,000 to 200,000 clones, less than 80% of them singletons. The sequenced sample consisted of PBMCs. Source of these receptors: a man aged 40-55 years in good health and CMV-seronegative. Both conserved end residues are part of each CDR3.

>TRBV30|TRBJ1-1
CAWSGDRAKNTEAFF
>TRBV7-9|TRBJ2-7
CASSPGYPYEQYF
>TRBV4-1|TRBJ2-2
CASSQVDSIGADTGELFF
>TRBV7-2|TRBJ2-7
CASSLGWGGPSSYEQYF
>TRBV7-9|TRBJ2-2
CASSSGTSGNTGELFF
>TRBV7-8|TRBJ2-1
CASSLRSLAGTYNEQFF
>TRBV27|TRBJ1-1
CASSFGTGNTEAFF
>TRBV5-4|TRBJ2-2
CASSLTSGGNTGELFF
>TRBV6-1|TRBJ2-1
CASSQTSGANEQFF
>TRBV10-3|TRBJ2-7
CAISARGDGGYEQYF
>TRBV5-1|TRBJ2-3
CASSIGTSVGDTQYF
>TRBV2|TRBJ2-5
CASSEVASETQYF
>TRBV5-1|TRBJ2-7
CASSPGDRDEQYF
>TRBV6-1|TRBJ1-3
CASSISRVSGNTIYF
>TRBV7-9|TRBJ1-1
CASSLGGQNTEAFF
>TRBV13|TRBJ1-1
CASSSSDRVTGTEAFF
>TRBV7-6|TRBJ2-7
CASSSAGTSGTYEQYF
>TRBV21-1|TRBJ2-4
CASSKCPGGRGAKNIQYF
>TRBV6-1|TRBJ1-4
CASSESILPGQGAAANEKLFF
>TRBV30|TRBJ1-1
CAWSREGNTEAFF
>TRBV25-1|TRBJ2-5
CASRESGAPGTQYF
>TRBV5-1|TRBJ1-2
CASSKDSYDVRNYGYTF
>TRBV19|NA
CASNGGVLREQYF
>TRBV5-1|TRBJ2-7
CASSLGGGSSYEQYF
>TRBV27|TRBJ2-6
CASSPRRAGANVLTF
>TRBV5-1|TRBJ2-7
CASSSSGTGVREQYF
>TRBV5-1|TRBJ2-7
CASSPQSGLAGEEQYF
>TRBV9|TRBJ2-1
CASSLRQGAGNEQFF
>TRBV7-2|TRBJ1-1
CASSSIPEDTEAFF
>TRBV7-2|TRBJ1-2
CASSLDWGGNYGYTF
>TRBV4-2|TRBJ2-6
CASSRTESFSGANVLTF
>TRBV5-6|TRBJ1-1
CASSLGPNTEAFF
>TRBV11-3|TRBJ2-3
CASSLRGDTDTQYF
>TRBV29-1|NA
CSVVEYEQYF
>TRBV11-3|TRBJ2-7
CASSLDLWRLASTNHEQYF
>TRBV2|TRBJ1-2
CASSDPTSGDYGYTF
>TRBV11-2|TRBJ1-3
CASSQTDRAYSGNTIYF
>TRBV19|TRBJ2-5
CASRRDREETQYF
>TRBV11-2|TRBJ1-6
CASSSYTGGGSPLHF
>TRBV7-2|TRBJ2-1
CASSSFLAGGINEQFF
>TRBV5-1|TRBJ1-4
CASSFEGRGEKLFF
>TRBV18|TRBJ2-7
CASSPLTGSYEQYF
>TRBV7-9|TRBJ1-1
CASNKPSNTEAFF
>TRBV25-1|TRBJ1-2
CASTPTGLGYGYTF
>TRBV5-6|TRBJ1-1
CASSLGDSNPAAFF
>TRBV19|TRBJ2-7
CASSIAPGQSYEQYF
>TRBV15|TRBJ1-3
CATSGGRSSGNTIYF
>TRBV28|TRBJ1-2
CASRNQANYGYTF
>TRBV4-1|TRBJ1-1
CASSQVPGNVLEAFF